This passage covers 28 T cell receptor beta chains from one sample sequenced in a study of OX40 agonist ivuxolimab in advanced cancers. The protocol was immunoSEQ multiplex PCR, while the TCRdb copy is restricted to in-frame clones and leaves out a portion. In the table there are 30,000 or so clones, over 90% of which are singletons. Sequencing used CD4+ or CD8+ T cells sorted from blood, obtained in a trial of the OX40 agonist ivuxolimab. These receptors all come from an adult with an advanced solid tumor such as melanoma, head and neck, liver or kidney cancer.

V is TRBV4-1 and J is TRBJ2-7; no clear D. Germline V CDR1 and CDR2: MGHRA, YSYEKL. V lost 4 bases, J lost 3 bases, and 16 bases lay in between. CDR3 length: 15 residues. In nucleotides, the CDR3 is TGCGCCAGCAGCCTATCACCTACGGGCCTCTACGAGCAGTACTTC. Translation: CASSLSPTGLYEQYF.

This clone has only a few counts. The DNA for the CDR3 is TGTGCCAGCAGCTTTGTCGTAGCAGGTGTCGACGAGCAGTACTTC. It translates to CASSFVVAGVDEQYF. The V call is TRBV5-6, the J call TRBJ2-7, with D uncertain. V dropped 2 bases and J dropped 5 bases, with 17 bases sitting between them. This CDR3 region has 15 residues. Germline V CDR1 and CDR2: SGHDT, YYEEEE.

Written as DNA, the CDR3 is TGTGCCAGTAGTATAGACACCGGGACTAGCGGCTACAATGAGCAGTTCTTC. Encoded protein: CASSIDTGTSGYNEQFF. The V and J genes are TRBV19 and TRBJ2-1, with TRBD2 matching 11 bases. The CDR3 loop spans 17 amino acids. V was clipped by 0 bases and J by 3 bases; unmatched bases: 4. The germline CDR1 and CDR2 sequences are LNHDA and SQIVND (reference sequence).

The rearrangement links TRBV10-3 to TRBJ1-5; D gene ambiguous. The V gene lost 0 bases and the J gene lost 2 bases, with 2 bases spanning the gap. CDR1 and CDR2 from the germline V gene are ENHRY and SYGVKD. The CDR3 has 13 residues. The CDR3 nucleotides read TGTGCCATCAGTGAGTCGGGCAATCAGCCCCAGCATTTT. Encoded protein: CAISESGNQPQHF.

The V call is TRBV10-1, the J call TRBJ2-5; TRBD2 matches 9 bases. The J call may be in error: the DNA end matches TRBJ2-7 better. Germline-derived CDR1 and CDR2 are WNHNN and SYGVQD (reference sequence). This CDR3 is built from 12 residues. The CDR3 loop is CASRTSGYEQYF. The CDR3 DNA reads TGCGCCAGCAGGACTAGCGGCTACGAGCAGTACTTC.

The V and J genes are TRBV27 and TRBJ1-4; D might be TRBD1 (5 bases). V was shortened by 0 bases and J by 7 bases, with 12 bases between the two germline ends. Germline values: CDR1 MNHEY, CDR2 SMNVEV (reference sequence). The CDR3 loop spans 15 amino acids. CDR3 in DNA: TGTGCCAGCAGTTTATCCGGGACGTATGGTGAAAAACTGTTTTTT. Its protein product is CASSLSGTYGEKLFF.

J is TRBJ2-2 and V is TRBV30, with TRBD2 identical over 9 bases. This CDR3 has 20 amino acids. After removal of 3 bases from V and 3 bases from J, the junction contained 20 bases not matched to a gene. CDR1 GTSNPN and CDR2 SVGIG come from the germline V gene (reference sequence). CDR3 in DNA: TGTGCCTGGAGCCCAATATTCCGTCACGGGACTAGCCGATACACCGGGGAGCTGTTTTTT. Its protein is CAWSPIFRHGTSRYTGELFF.

The gene calls are TRBV13 and TRBJ2-7; 9 nucleotides align to TRBD2. The trim removed 5 bases at V and 3 bases at J, leaving 17 bases unmatched. This CDR3 spans 18 amino acids. Germline V gives CDR1 PRHDT, CDR2 FYEKMQ (reference sequence). For the CDR3, the DNA is TGTGCCAGCAGCCCCAACAGCCCGCTAGCGGGGAATATCTACGAGCAGTACTTC. Protein: CASSPNSPLAGNIYEQYF. Supplemented by reference TRBV13 and TRBJ2-7, the full variable domain reads AAGVIQSPRHLIKEKRETATLKCYPIPRHDTVYWYQQGPGQDPQFLISFYEKMQSDKGSIPDRFSAQQFSDYHSELNMSSLELGDSALYFCASSPNSPLAGNIYEQYFGPGTRLTVT.

This clone has just one count. The DNA of the CDR3 is TGTGCCAGCAGCTTGGGAGCGGCAGGTGGGAATGAGCAGTTCTTC. It translates to CASSLGAAGGNEQFF. V and J are TRBV5-4 and TRBJ2-1; D possibly corresponds to TRBD2 (5 bases). In germline, CDR1 is SGHNT, CDR2 YYREEE (reference sequence). This CDR3 comprises 15 residues. V was trimmed by 0 bases and J by 7 bases, leaving 14 bases between them.

In this sample, this clone turned up once. This chain links TRBV6-7 with TRBJ2-2, with TRBD1 identical over 9 bases. TRBV6-7 is an ORF; its function is uncertain. The CDR3 has 16 amino acids. J gave up 6 bases and V 1 base, and 6 bases lay outside the gene matches. CDR3 coding DNA: TGTGCCAGCAGTTACTACGACCGGGACAGGGCCGGGGAGCTGTTTTTT. Its translation is CASSYYDRDRAGELFF.

The chain is built from TRBV27 and TRBJ1-1, with D uncertain. V lost 2 bases and J lost 1, with 5 bases in between. Germline-derived CDR1 and CDR2 are MNHEY and SMNVEV (reference sequence). CDR3 length: 13 amino acids. CDR3 region: CASSLVSNTEAFF. CDR3 nucleotide sequence: TGTGCCAGCAGTTTAGTCTCGAACACTGAAGCTTTCTTT.

Remarks on this clone: Mismatch with germline at one junction end may stem from a read error. The chain links TRBV6-5 to TRBJ1-2; D possibly corresponds to TRBD1 (6 bases). The CDR3 consists of 12 residues. Germline loops: CDR1 MNHEY, CDR2 SVGAGI. The CDR3 DNA sequence: TGTGCCAGCAGTTACTCAGGACAGCTCTTCCTATTC. As protein: CASSYSGQLFLF.

This chain uses TRBV2 with TRBJ1-3, with D possibly matching TRBD1 (5 bases). V was shortened by 7 bases and J by 0 bases, with 13 bases between the two germline ends. CDR1 SNHLY and CDR2 FYNNEI come from the germline V gene. This CDR3 contains 15 residues. The CDR3 loop is CASTSGRSSGNTIYF. The CDR3 nucleotides are TGTGCCAGCACCTCGGGACGGTCCTCTGGAAACACCATATATTTT.

The chain links TRBV5-4 to TRBJ2-7; no firm D call. The CDR3 length is 13 residues. Trimming removed 2 bases from V and 1 base from J, with 7 bases in between. Per germline, CDR1 SGHNT and CDR2 YYREEE (reference sequence). CDR3 DNA sequence: TGTGCCAGCAGCTTTTTAGGGTCCTACGAGCAGTACTTC. Translating it yields CASSFLGSYEQYF.

This chain joins TRBV5-1 and TRBJ2-7; D call uncertain. In germline, CDR1 is SGHRS, CDR2 YFSETQ. The CDR3 has 13 amino acids. With 0 bases removed from V and 2 bases from J, the gap between germline ends came to 6 bases. CDR3 loop: CASSLATAYEQYF. Written as DNA, the CDR3 is TGCGCCAGCAGCTTGGCCACGGCCTACGAGCAGTACTTC.

This clone showed up just a few times. V and J are TRBV1 and TRBJ1-4. TRBV1 is a pseudogene locus. This CDR3 comprises 15 residues. This CDR3 is CTSNPEGAGGEKLFF. The CDR3 coding sequence is TGCACCAGCAACCCCGAGGGGGCCGGGGGGGAAAAACTGTTTTTT.

This clone was counted only a few times. This chain joins TRBV28 and TRBJ1-1, with D hard to call. Trimming removed 6 bases at V and 0 bases at J, with 11 bases between. This CDR3 is 14 amino acids long. Germline assignment: CDR1 MDHEN and CDR2 SYDVKM. This chain's CDR3 is CASSLGGMNTEAFF. CDR3 bases: TGTGCCAGCAGCTTGGGAGGGATGAACACTGAAGCTTTCTTT.

This rearrangement joins TRBV28 to TRBJ1-5; possible D gene TRBD1, 5 bases. Germline values: CDR1 MDHEN, CDR2 SYDVKM. The CDR3 runs 16 residues. V lost 5 bases and J 7 bases, leaving 21 bases between the germline ends. CDR3 sequence reads: CASSPLDHRGDQPQHF. CDR3 in DNA: TGTGCCAGCAGTCCCCTCGATCACCGAGGGGACCAGCCCCAGCATTTT.

This chain uses TRBV4-2 with TRBJ1-2; D is possibly TRBD1 (5 bases). CDR3 length: 15 amino acids. Trimming took off 3 bases at V and 1 base at J, with 12 bases between the two ends. Per the germline V gene, CDR1 is LGHNA and CDR2 is YNFKEQ. CDR3 residues: CASSQVGVLNYGYTF. The DNA for the CDR3 is TGTGCCAGCAGCCAGGTGGGGGTCCTTAACTATGGCTACACCTTC.

CDR3 bases: TGTGCCAGCAGTGAACTAGTCGGATCCCATGACAGGGCCTGGGGCTACACCTTC. This codes for CASSELVGSHDRAWGYTF. The genes are TRBV2 and TRBJ1-2; 7 nucleotides agree with TRBD1. Trimming removed 2 bases from V and 8 bases from J; junction bases left unmatched: 20. The germline gives CDR1 SNHLY, CDR2 FYNNEI. This CDR3 comprises 18 residues.

This clone was picked up one time. This chain uses TRBV5-1 with TRBJ2-2, with D unresolved. Germline V gives CDR1 SGHRS, CDR2 YFSETQ. The V gene lost 2 bases and the J gene lost 4 bases, with 6 bases spanning the gap. The length of the CDR3 is 13 residues. CDR3 nucleotide sequence: TGCGCCAGCAGCTTCGGCCTCACCGGGGAGCTGTTTTTT. It yields the protein CASSFGLTGELFF.

The CDR3 nucleotides are TGTGCTAGTGGTCCGTCTGGGGGGGGCTACGAAAAACTGTTTTTT. Translation gives CASGPSGGGYEKLFF. The chain couples TRBV12-5 to TRBJ1-4, with D maybe TRBD1 (6 bases). Per germline, CDR1 LGHNT and CDR2 FRNRAP. Deletions cut 5 bases from V and 8 bases from J, with 18 bases between. The CDR3 loop spans 15 amino acids.

V is TRBV6-1 and J is TRBJ2-7; 12 bases fit TRBD2. The trim removed 4 bases at V and 0 bases at J, leaving 4 bases unmatched. This CDR3 spans 16 amino acids. Germline V gives CDR1 MNHNS, CDR2 SASEGT. CDR3 coding DNA: TGTGCCAGCAGTGGACTAGCGGGGGCCCTCTCCTACGAGCAGTACTTC. As protein: CASSGLAGALSYEQYF.

The chain recombines TRBV6-1 with TRBJ2-5; 9 nucleotides agree with TRBD1. The CDR3 covers 16 residues. Germline V lookup: CDR1 MNHNS, CDR2 SASEGT. The V gene end was trimmed by 4 bases and the J gene end by 2 bases; junction bases not matched to a gene: 8. CDR3 DNA sequence: TGTGCCAGCAGTGGAGGGTTCGGGACAGGGCAAGAGACCCAGTACTTC. Its protein product is CASSGGFGTGQETQYF.

The chain links TRBV18 to TRBJ2-2; perhaps TRBD1 as D (5 bases). Trimming removed 1 base at V and 4 bases at J, with 16 bases between. The CDR3 runs 17 residues. Germline CDR1 is KGHSH and CDR2 is LQKENI. The CDR3 protein is CASSPLQIETVTGELFF. CDR3 DNA: TGTGCCAGCTCACCACTTCAGATAGAGACAGTCACCGGGGAGCTGTTTTTT.

The chain has TRBV14 and TRBJ2-1, with D perhaps TRBD2 (6 bases). V was trimmed by 4 bases and J by 0 bases, leaving 13 bases between them. Germline values: CDR1 SGHDN, CDR2 FVKESK. This CDR3 has 16 amino acids. The CDR3 region is CASSPGLGGSYNEQFF. As DNA, the CDR3 is TGTGCCAGCAGCCCGGGGCTCGGGGGCTCCTACAATGAGCAGTTCTTC.

The chain employs TRBV7-8 and TRBJ2-6; D tentatively reads TRBD1 or TRBD2 (5 bases each). Germline V gene lookup returns CDR1 SGHVS and CDR2 FQNEAQ. CDR3 size: 17 residues. Trimming took 1 base from V and 0 from J, leaving 10 bases between them. CDR3 DNA sequence: TGTGCCAGCAGCTTAGGGGTGGGGGTCTCTGGGGCCAACGTCCTGACTTTC. Protein sequence: CASSLGVGVSGANVLTF.

The chain uses TRBV11-2 and TRBJ1-1, with D uncertain. CDR1 and CDR2 from the germline V gene are SGHAT and FQNNGV. CDR3 length equals 12 residues. The V end lost 7 bases, the J end lost 11 bases, and 17 bases lay between the germline ends. The CDR3 coding sequence is TGTGCCAGCACCCCGATGGGGAGGCACGCTTTCTTT. Its translation: CASTPMGRHAFF.